These 7 T cell receptor beta chains came from one sample sequenced in a study of post-analysis software for immune sequencing data (dated by TCRdb to the mid-2010s). The full study reports these points: Patients showed significantly higher frequencies than controls for about five TRBV segments, among them TRBV5-6, TRBV5-1 and TRBV20-1.

The antigens of these receptors remain unknown. Libraries were constructed by PCR. Data came from an Illumina HiSeq 2500. To reduce PCR and sequencing biases, unique molecular identifiers were built into the TCR beta cDNA libraries. The public sequencing data were trimmed at Q25 with fastp and processed into clonotypes with MiXCR by TCRdb, which kept only in-frame beta chains. Rows are unified per CDR3 protein, each entry keeping the most common DNA and genes. The sample records a few hundred thousand distinct CDR3 sequences, about a third of which are singletons. The ten largest clones represent about an eighth of the sample. Material: blood. The receptors shown here come from a girl aged 5-17 years with multiple sclerosis.

The chain uses TRBV7-6 and TRBJ2-7, with D perhaps assigned TRBD1 or TRBD2 (6 bases each). CDR1 and CDR2 from the germline V gene are SGHVS and FNYEAQ. The CDR3 extends over 15 amino acids. Trimming took 4 bases from V and 0 from J, leaving 13 bases between them. The CDR3 loop is CASSYGGSRSYEQYF. For the CDR3, the DNA is TGTGCCAGCAGCTACGGGGGCAGCCGCTCCTACGAGCAGTACTTC.

This clonotype occurred many times. The rearrangement links TRBV20-1 to TRBJ2-5; 7 nucleotides align to TRBD1. V was clipped by 4 bases and J by 0 bases; unmatched bases: 8. Germline CDR1 and CDR2: DFQATT and SNEGSKA (reference sequence). The CDR3 covers 15 residues. The CDR3 coding sequence is TGCAGTGCTACTTACAGGGGCATGTACCAAGAGACCCAGTACTTC. Protein product: CSATYRGMYQETQYF.

This chain uses TRBV24-1 with TRBJ1-1; 9 bases align to TRBD1. In germline, CDR1 is KGHDR, CDR2 SFDVKD. The CDR3 is 15 residues long. The trim removed 3 bases at V and 4 bases at J, leaving 5 bases unmatched. The CDR3 region has the DNA TGTGCCACCAGTGATGGACAGGGGATCGGCACTGAAGCTTTCTTT. As protein: CATSDGQGIGTEAFF.

This clonotype showed up just a few times. The chain combines TRBV4-1 with TRBJ2-5; 9 nucleotides align to TRBD1. Gene TRBJ2-7 matches the end of the DNA better, so the J call may be wrong. Germline CDR1 MGHRA, CDR2 YSYEKL. The CDR3 spans 15 residues. In DNA form, the CDR3 reads TGCGCCAGCAGCCAAGAAGAGACAGGGGGCTACGAGCAGTACTTC. Translating it yields CASSQEETGGYEQYF.

The chain joins TRBV10-3 to TRBJ2-3; D not resolved. With 0 bases removed from V and 0 bases from J, the gap between germline ends came to 16 bases. There are 18 residues in the CDR3. The V gene's germline CDR1 is ENHRY and CDR2 SYGVKD. CDR3 amino acids: CAISESPPGTSSTDTQYF. CDR3 DNA: TGTGCCATCAGTGAGTCTCCGCCAGGAACGTCTAGCACAGATACGCAGTATTTT.

The chain employs TRBV18 and TRBJ2-1, with unresolved D. V lost 0 bases and J lost 1, with 10 bases in between. Germline V gives CDR1 KGHSH, CDR2 LQKENI. The CDR3 loop spans 16 amino acids. CDR3 in DNA: TGTGCCAGCTCACCACCGGAGCTCCATTCCTACAATGAGCAGTTCTTC. Its translation is CASSPPELHSYNEQFF.

The CDR3 DNA reads TGCGCCAGCAGCTCCCCGGGGTCAGGGTATGGCTACACCTTC. It specifies CASSSPGSGYGYTF. The V call is TRBV5-1, the J call TRBJ1-2; the D gene is possibly TRBD1 (5 bases). This CDR3 has 14 residues. The V and J ends lost 3 bases and 5 bases respectively, with 14 bases between them. Germline CDR1 and CDR2: SGHRS and YFSETQ.